These 7 T cell receptor beta chains originate from one sample sequenced in a study of cytomegalovirus exposure and HLA in healthy donors. Primers included in the PCR were 60 Vbeta and 13 Jbeta primers. The table came from immunoSEQ multiplex PCR; TCRdb's copy has only in-frame clones and leaves some out. The repertoire holds some 180,000 clones, with around three quarters as singletons. Sequenced sample: PBMCs. The source of these receptors is a woman aged 25-40 years in good health and CMV-seropositive.

The V call is TRBV2, the J call TRBJ2-6; tentatively, D is TRBD1 (5 bases). In germline, CDR1 is SNHLY, CDR2 FYNNEI. V lost 2 bases and J lost 0, with 17 bases in between. This CDR3 region has 19 residues. The DNA for the CDR3 is TGTGCCAGCAGTGAACCGCGCAGGGTACGCTCCTCTGGGGCCAACGTCCTGACTTTC. This sequence encodes CASSEPRRVRSSGANVLTF.

The chain recombines TRBV5-1 with TRBJ2-2; 9 bases align to TRBD1. This CDR3 contains 16 residues. V trimming: 5 bases; J trimming: 5 bases; junction bases outside the gene matches: 10. Looked up from germline, CDR1 is SGHRS and CDR2 is YFSETQ. CDR3 region: CASSMTGGGITGELFF. For the CDR3, the DNA is TGCGCCAGCAGTATGACAGGGGGAGGAATTACCGGGGAGCTGTTTTTT.

This rearrangement joins TRBV7-2 to TRBJ1-2; TRBD1 aligns across 7 bases. Germline V gene sequence: CDR1 SGHTA, CDR2 FQGNSA. This CDR3 region has 13 residues. V trimming: 1 base; J trimming: 4 bases; junction bases outside the gene matches: 0. The CDR3 loop is CASSLDRGYGYTF. CDR3 bases: TGTGCCAGCAGCTTAGACAGGGGCTATGGCTACACCTTC. The whole variable domain, filled in from reference TRBV7-2 and TRBJ1-2, reads GAGVSQSPSNKVTEKGKDVELRCDPISGHTALYWYRQSLGQGLEFLIYFQGNSAPDKSGLPSDRFSAERTGGSVSTLTIQRTQQEDSAVYLCASSLDRGYGYTFGSGTRLTVV.

The chain employs TRBV11-2 and TRBJ2-1; no clear D. The germline V gene encodes CDR1 SGHAT and CDR2 FQNNGV. V lost 1 base to trimming and J lost 9 bases, with 7 bases between them. The CDR3 consists of 12 residues. CDR3 DNA sequence: TGTGCCAGCAGCTTAGCCCCCCGTGAGCAGTTCTTC. As protein: CASSLAPREQFF.

The rearrangement uses TRBV5-4 and TRBJ2-1; 11 nucleotides line up with TRBD2. Germline V gene sequence: CDR1 SGHNT, CDR2 YYREEE (reference sequence). Unmatched junction bases numbered 9, after V lost 3 bases and J lost 10 bases. The CDR3 spans 15 residues. CDR3 amino acids: CASSSLAGGLREQFF. Written as DNA, the CDR3 is TGTGCCAGCAGCTCCTTAGCGGGGGGGTTAAGGGAGCAGTTCTTC.

This chain joins TRBV7-9 and TRBJ2-7; possible D gene TRBD2, 6 bases. Germline CDR1 SEHNR, CDR2 FQNEAQ (reference sequence). V was clipped by 4 bases and J by 3 bases, with 13 bases between them. The CDR3 is made up of 14 amino acids. The CDR3 bases are TGTGCCAGCAGCTCCTCGGGACTCAGCTACGAGCAGTACTTC. This encodes CASSSSGLSYEQYF.

This chain joins TRBV7-6 and TRBJ2-1; TRBD2 matches at 8 bases. V lost 6 bases to trimming and J lost 7 bases; unmatched junction nucleotides: 8. Germline V gene lookup returns CDR1 SGHVS and CDR2 FNYEAQ. The CDR3 is 14 amino acids. The CDR3 DNA reads as TGTGCCAGCAGTTTCCGGGGGGGATATAATGAGCAGTTCTTC. It specifies CASSFRGGYNEQFF.